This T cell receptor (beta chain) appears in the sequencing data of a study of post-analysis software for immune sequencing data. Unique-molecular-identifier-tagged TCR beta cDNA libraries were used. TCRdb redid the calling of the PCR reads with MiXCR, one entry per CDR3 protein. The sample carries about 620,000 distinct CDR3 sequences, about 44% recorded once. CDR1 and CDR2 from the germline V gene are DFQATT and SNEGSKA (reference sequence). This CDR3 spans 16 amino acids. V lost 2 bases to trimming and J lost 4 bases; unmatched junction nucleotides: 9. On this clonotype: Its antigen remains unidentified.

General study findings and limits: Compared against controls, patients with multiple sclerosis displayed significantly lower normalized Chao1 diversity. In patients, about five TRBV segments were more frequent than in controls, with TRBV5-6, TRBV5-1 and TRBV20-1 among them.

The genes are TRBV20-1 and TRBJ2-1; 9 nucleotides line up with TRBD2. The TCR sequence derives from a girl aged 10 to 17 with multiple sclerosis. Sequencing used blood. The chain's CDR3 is CSARLAGLNDYNEQFF. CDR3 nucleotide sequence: TGCAGTGCTAGACTAGCGGGGTTGAACGATTACAATGAGCAGTTCTTC.